The rows below give T cell receptor beta chains drawn from one sample of a study of CD8 T cells in ankylosing spondylitis. TCRdb analysed the 5' RACE reads with MiXCR anew, one entry per CDR3 protein. The sample holds nearly 350,000 distinct CDR3 sequences; over 12% are singletons and the top ten take around 1%. Sequenced material: blood, either unsorted or a sorted T cell fraction (not recorded which). The source of these receptors is a male donor with ankylosing spondylitis or in good health (not recorded which). The CDR3 runs from the conserved cysteine through the conserved F or W. The D gene is left open where the match is weak. Rows give clone size only sometimes, using once, few, many, or a class for an expanded clone.

>NA|TRBJ2-1|TRBV6-1|few
CASSVKLRNEQFF
TGTGCCAGCAGTGTAAAGTTGCGGAATGAGCAGTTCTTC
>NA|TRBJ1-1|TRBV20-1|few
CSARLQGKGENTEAFF
TGCAGTGCTAGATTACAGGGTAAGGGGGAGAACACTGAAGCTTTCTTT
>TRBD2|TRBJ2-5|TRBV4-2|NA
CASSPRTSGRQYQETQYF
TGTGCCAGCAGCCCTCGGACTAGCGGGAGACAGTACCAAGAGACCCAGTACTTC
>NA|TRBJ2-2|TRBV5-6|few
CASSLVTAGIGGELFF
TGTGCCAGCAGCTTGGTTACGGCGGGGATCGGGGGGGAGCTGTTTTTT
>NA|TRBJ1-2|TRBV20-1|many
CSARVGGGFRGYTF
TGCAGTGCTAGAGTTGGAGGGGGGTTTCGGGGCTACACCTTC
>NA|TRBJ2-1|TRBV4-2|few
CASSQEWTRGRAGEQFF
TGTGCCAGCAGCCAAGAGTGGACCAGGGGGAGGGCCGGTGAGCAGTTCTTC
>TRBD1|TRBJ2-5|TRBV3-1|few
CASSQDKGARPLYQETQYF
TGTGCCAGCAGCCAAGATAAGGGGGCCCGCCCATTATACCAAGAGACCCAGTACTTC
>NA|TRBJ2-5|TRBV4-2|NA
CASSQDERETQYF
TGTGCCAGCAGCCAAGATGAGCGAGAGACCCAGTACTTC
>NA|TRBJ2-3|TRBV6-1|few
CASRGSRTDTQYF
TGTGCCAGTCGGGGTTCCCGGACGGATACGCAGTATTTT
>NA|TRBJ2-1|TRBV18|few
CASFPQEGLNEQFF
TGTGCCAGCTTCCCCCAGGAGGGTCTCAATGAGCAGTTCTTC
>TRBD2|TRBJ2-7|TRBV12-3/TRBV12-4|few
CASSSSGTYEQYF
TGTGCCAGCAGCTCTAGCGGGACCTACGAGCAGTACTTC
>NA|TRBJ2-1|TRBV2|NA
CASRGPGHEQFF
TGTGCCAGCAGAGGCCCCGGCCATGAGCAGTTCTTC
>TRBD2|TRBJ2-5|TRBV12-3/TRBV12-4|NA
CASSPGLGLETQYF
TGTGCCAGCAGCCCGGGACTAGGTCTGGAGACCCAGTACTTC
>TRBD1|TRBJ2-7|TRBV2|few
CASSDQGAEQYF
TGTGCCAGCAGTGACCAGGGGGCCGAGCAGTACTTC
>NA|TRBJ1-1|TRBV21-1|few
CASSPRPKGAAAFEAFF
TGTGCCAGCAGCCCACGACCTAAGGGAGCGGCAGCATTTGAAGCTTTCTTT
>NA|TRBJ1-6|TRBV5-5|few
CASSYPGVNSPLHF
TGTGCCAGCAGCTATCCAGGGGTAAATTCACCCCTCCACTTT
>NA|TRBJ2-3|TRBV6-1|few
CASSHEDGRLTDTQYF
TGTGCCAGCAGCCACGAGGATGGGCGGCTCACAGATACGCAGTATTTT
>TRBD1|TRBJ2-2|TRBV5-1|few
CASSSPRTGGTGELFF
TGCGCCAGCAGCTCACCGCGGACAGGGGGCACCGGGGAGCTGTTTTTT
>NA|TRBJ2-3|TRBV2|NA
CASSEGGPSGNTQYF
TGTGCCAGCAGTGAAGGGGGACCGTCAGGGAATACGCAGTATTTT
>NA|TRBJ1-3|TRBV5-1|NA
CASSSGGGNTIYF
TGCGCCAGCAGCTCTGGAGGTGGAAACACCATATATTTT
>NA|TRBJ1-4|TRBV11-2|many
CASSLGAGANEKLFF
TGTGCCAGCAGCTTAGGGGCGGGGGCAAATGAAAAACTGTTTTTT
>NA|TRBJ2-7|TRBV10-1|many
CASSGPGQLVDEQYF
TGCGCCAGCAGTGGGCCGGGACAACTAGTGGACGAGCAGTACTTC
>NA|TRBJ2-7|TRBV6-6|few
CASRGSGAAEQYF
TGTGCCAGCAGAGGGTCGGGGGCAGCCGAGCAGTACTTC
>NA|TRBJ1-6|TRBV5-1|NA
CASSLGETSSPLHF
TGCGCCAGCAGCTTGGGTGAGACGTCTTCACCCCTCCACTTT